This T cell receptor beta chain originates from a study of cytomegalovirus exposure and HLA in healthy donors. Across the whole study: Caucasian-associated ancestry cluster membership applied to about four fifths of a few hundred genotyped donors. Study-wide points: Beyond CMV serostatus, there was no information to go on about immune exposure.

Primers: 60 Vbeta forward and 13 Jbeta reverse. Measured with immunoSEQ multiplex PCR; TCRdb has only the in-frame clones, and not every one. The sample shows approximately 110,000 clones, 80% of them seen only once. Notes on this clone: Its cognate antigen is unknown.

At collection, donors were nominally healthy, but unrecorded immune exposures were probable. The source material was PBMCs. This TCR was recovered from a man younger than 45 in good health and CMV-seropositive.

The CDR3 is CASSLEAGTEAFF. In DNA, the CDR3 is TGTGCCAGCAGCTTAGAAGCGGGCACTGAAGCTTTCTTT. This chain links TRBV11-2 with TRBJ1-1; D remains unclear. There are 13 residues in the CDR3. Deletions cut 0 bases from V and 4 bases from J, with 6 bases between. CDR1 and CDR2 (germline): SGHAT, FQNNGV.